This TCR beta chain originates from a study of T cell changes during pregnancy in multiple sclerosis. TCRdb's table, derived via immunoSEQ multiplex PCR, lists solely in-frame clones and lacks some. This table holds about 69,000 clones, 75% to 90% found once. V gave up 4 bases and J gave up 2 bases; unmatched junction bases: 8. The CDR3 has 15 amino acids. Germline V CDR1 and CDR2: SGDLS, YYNGEE. This specimen was peripheral blood, taken before pregnancy. The chain employs TRBV9 and TRBJ2-7; 8 nucleotides align to TRBD1. This sequence was found in a female donor with multiple sclerosis, enrolled in a pregnancy study. In DNA form, the CDR3 reads TGTGCCAGCAGCCCCCGGGGGACAGGTACCTACGAGCAGTACTTC. This codes for CASSPRGTGTYEQYF.